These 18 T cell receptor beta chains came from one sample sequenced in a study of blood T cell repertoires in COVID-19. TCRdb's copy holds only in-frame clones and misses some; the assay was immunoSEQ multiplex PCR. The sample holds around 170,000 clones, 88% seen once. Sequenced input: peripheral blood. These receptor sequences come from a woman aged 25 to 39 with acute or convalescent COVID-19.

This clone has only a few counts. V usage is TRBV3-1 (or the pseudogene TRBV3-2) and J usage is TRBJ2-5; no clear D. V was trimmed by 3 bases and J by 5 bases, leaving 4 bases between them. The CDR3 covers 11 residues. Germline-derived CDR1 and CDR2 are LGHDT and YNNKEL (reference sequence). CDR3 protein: CASSQRETQYF. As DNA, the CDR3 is TGTGCCAGCAGCCAGAGGGAGACCCAGTACTTC.

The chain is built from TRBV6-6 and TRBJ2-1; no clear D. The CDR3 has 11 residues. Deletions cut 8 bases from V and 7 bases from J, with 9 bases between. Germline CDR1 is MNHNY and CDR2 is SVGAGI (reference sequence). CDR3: CASFGKNEQFF. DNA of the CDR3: TGTGCCAGCTTCGGTAAAAATGAGCAGTTCTTC.

The CDR3 protein is CSVEGQGGKTQYF. CDR3 DNA sequence: TGCAGCGTGGAGGGGCAGGGTGGCAAGACCCAGTACTTC. The rearrangement joins TRBV29-1 to TRBJ2-5; tentative D call: TRBD2 (6 bases). Germline V lookup: CDR1 SQVTM, CDR2 ANQGSEA. The CDR3 is 13 amino acids. V shed 6 bases and J shed 6 bases, with 17 bases lying between them.

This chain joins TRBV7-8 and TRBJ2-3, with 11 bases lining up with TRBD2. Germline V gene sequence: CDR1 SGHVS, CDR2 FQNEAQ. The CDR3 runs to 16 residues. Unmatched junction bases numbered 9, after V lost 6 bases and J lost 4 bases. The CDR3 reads CASRKLAGGPSDTQYF. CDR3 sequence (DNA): TGTGCCAGCAGGAAATTAGCGGGAGGGCCATCAGATACGCAGTATTTT.

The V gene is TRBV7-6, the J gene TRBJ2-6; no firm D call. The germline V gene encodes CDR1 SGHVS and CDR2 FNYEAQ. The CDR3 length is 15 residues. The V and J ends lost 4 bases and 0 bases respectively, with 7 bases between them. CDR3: CASSSTNSGANVLTF. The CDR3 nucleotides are TGTGCCAGCAGCTCTACGAACTCTGGGGCCAACGTCCTGACTTTC.

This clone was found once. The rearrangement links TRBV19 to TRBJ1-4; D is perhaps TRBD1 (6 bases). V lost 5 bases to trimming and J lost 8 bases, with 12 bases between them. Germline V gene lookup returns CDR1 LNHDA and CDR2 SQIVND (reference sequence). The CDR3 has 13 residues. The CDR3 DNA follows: TGTGCCAGTAGTTCCCAGGGGCGGGAAAAACTGTTTTTT. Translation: CASSSQGREKLFF.

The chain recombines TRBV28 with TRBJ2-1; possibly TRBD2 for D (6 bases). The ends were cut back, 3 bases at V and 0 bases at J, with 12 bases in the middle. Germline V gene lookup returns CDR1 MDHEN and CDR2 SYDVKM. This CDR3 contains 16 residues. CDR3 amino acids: CASSFILANSYNEQFF. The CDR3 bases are TGTGCCAGCAGTTTCATTCTAGCGAACTCCTACAATGAGCAGTTCTTC.

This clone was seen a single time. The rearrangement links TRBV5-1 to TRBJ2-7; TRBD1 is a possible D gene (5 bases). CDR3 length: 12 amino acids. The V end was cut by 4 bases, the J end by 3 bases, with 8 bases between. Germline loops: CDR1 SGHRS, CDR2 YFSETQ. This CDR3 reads CASSGDSYEQYF. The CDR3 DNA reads TGCGCCAGCAGCGGCGACAGCTACGAGCAGTACTTC.

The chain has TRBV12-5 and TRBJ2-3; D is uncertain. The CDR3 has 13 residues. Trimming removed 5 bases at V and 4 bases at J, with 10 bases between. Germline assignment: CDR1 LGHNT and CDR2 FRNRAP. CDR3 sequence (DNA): TGTGCTAGTGGTCCGTCGGGTGCAGATACGCAGTATTTT. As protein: CASGPSGADTQYF.

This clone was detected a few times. The chain's CDR3 is CASSERTSGLNEQFF. As DNA, the CDR3 is TGTGCCAGCAGTGAAAGGACTAGCGGGCTGAATGAGCAGTTCTTC. V is TRBV2 and J is TRBJ2-1, with 11 bases matching TRBD2. The CDR3 length is 15 residues. Losses at the gene ends were 2 bases for V and 7 bases for J; bases not matched to a gene: 4. Germline CDR1 and CDR2: SNHLY and FYNNEI.

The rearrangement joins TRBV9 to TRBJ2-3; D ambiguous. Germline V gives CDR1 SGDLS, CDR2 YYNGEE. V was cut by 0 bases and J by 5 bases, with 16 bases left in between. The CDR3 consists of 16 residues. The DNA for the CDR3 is TGTGCCAGCAGCGTAGTCTCCGTCGCCTCGGGAGATACGCAGTATTTT. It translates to CASSVVSVASGDTQYF. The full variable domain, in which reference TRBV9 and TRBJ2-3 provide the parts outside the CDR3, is DSGVTQTPKHLITATGQRVTLRCSPRSGDLSVYWYQQSLDQGLQFLIQYYNGEERAKGNILERFSAQQFPDLHSELNLSSLELGDSALYFCASSVVSVASGDTQYFGPGTRLTVL.

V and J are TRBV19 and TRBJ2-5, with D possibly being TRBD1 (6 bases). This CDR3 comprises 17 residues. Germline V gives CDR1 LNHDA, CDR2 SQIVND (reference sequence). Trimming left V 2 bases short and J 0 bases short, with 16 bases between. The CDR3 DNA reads TGTGCCAGTAGTATACGCCGGGACAACCTGTACCAAGAGACCCAGTACTTC. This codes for CASSIRRDNLYQETQYF.

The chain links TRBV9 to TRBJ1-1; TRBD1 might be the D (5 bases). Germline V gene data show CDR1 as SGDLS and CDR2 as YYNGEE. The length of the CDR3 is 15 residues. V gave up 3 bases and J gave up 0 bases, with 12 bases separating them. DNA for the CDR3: TGTGCCAGCAGCGGGGGCCTTAAAATGAACACTGAAGCTTTCTTT. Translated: CASSGGLKMNTEAFF.

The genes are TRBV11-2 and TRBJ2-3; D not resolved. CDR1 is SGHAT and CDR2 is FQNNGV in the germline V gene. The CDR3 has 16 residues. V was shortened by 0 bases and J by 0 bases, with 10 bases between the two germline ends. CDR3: CASSLDVSYSTDTQYF. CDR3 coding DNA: TGTGCCAGCAGCTTAGACGTCAGTTATAGCACAGATACGCAGTATTTT.

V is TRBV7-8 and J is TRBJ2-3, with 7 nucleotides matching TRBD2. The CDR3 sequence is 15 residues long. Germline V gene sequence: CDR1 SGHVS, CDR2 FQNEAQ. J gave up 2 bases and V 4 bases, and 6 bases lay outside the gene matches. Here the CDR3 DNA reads TGTGCCAGCAGCTACCACGCGGGAGTCACAGATACGCAGTATTTT. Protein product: CASSYHAGVTDTQYF. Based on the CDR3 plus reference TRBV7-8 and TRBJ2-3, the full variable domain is GAGVSQSPRYKVAKRGQDVALRCDPISGHVSLFWYQQALGQGPEFLTYFQNEAQLDKSGLPSDRFFAERPEGSVSTLKIQRTQQEDSAVYLCASSYHAGVTDTQYFGPGTRLTVL.

This CDR3 reads CATLKAGSYNEQFF. CDR3 in DNA: TGTGCCACCCTAAAGGCGGGCTCCTACAATGAGCAGTTCTTC. This chain links TRBV3-1 (or the pseudogene TRBV3-2) with TRBJ2-1; possible D gene TRBD2, 5 bases. Trimming took 10 bases from V and 0 from J, leaving 13 bases between them. The CDR3 extends over 14 amino acids. Germline-derived CDR1 and CDR2 are LGHDT and YNNKEL (reference sequence).

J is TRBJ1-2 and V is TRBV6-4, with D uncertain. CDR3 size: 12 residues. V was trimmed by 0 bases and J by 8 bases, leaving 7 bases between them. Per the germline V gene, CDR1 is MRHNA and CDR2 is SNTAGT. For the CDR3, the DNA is TGTGCCAGCAGTGACTCCGAGGGAGGCTACACCTTC. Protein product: CASSDSEGGYTF.

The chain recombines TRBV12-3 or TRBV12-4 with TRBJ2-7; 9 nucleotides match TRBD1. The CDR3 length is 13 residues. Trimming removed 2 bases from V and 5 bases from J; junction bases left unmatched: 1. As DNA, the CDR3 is TGTGCCAGCAGTTTATGGGACAGGGACGAGCAGTACTTC. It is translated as CASSLWDRDEQYF.